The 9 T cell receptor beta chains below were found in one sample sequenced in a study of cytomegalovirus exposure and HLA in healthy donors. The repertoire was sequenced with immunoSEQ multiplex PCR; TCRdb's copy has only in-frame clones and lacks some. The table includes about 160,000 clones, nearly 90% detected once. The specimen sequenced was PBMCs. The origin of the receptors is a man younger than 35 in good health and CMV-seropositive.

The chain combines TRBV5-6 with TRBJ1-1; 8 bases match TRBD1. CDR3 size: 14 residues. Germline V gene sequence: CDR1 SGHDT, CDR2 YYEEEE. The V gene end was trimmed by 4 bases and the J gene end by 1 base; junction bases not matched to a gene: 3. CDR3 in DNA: TGTGCCAGCAGCAAAGGGACAGGGAACACTGAAGCTTTCTTT. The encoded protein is CASSKGTGNTEAFF.

Here the CDR3 DNA reads TGTGCCTGGAGTGTATCCCCAAAAAACATTCAGTACTTC. Its protein product is CAWSVSPKNIQYF. This chain uses TRBV30 with TRBJ2-4; D remains unclear. The V and J ends lost 0 bases and 4 bases respectively, with 7 bases between them. Germline loops: CDR1 GTSNPN, CDR2 SVGIG (reference sequence). The CDR3 sequence is 13 residues long.

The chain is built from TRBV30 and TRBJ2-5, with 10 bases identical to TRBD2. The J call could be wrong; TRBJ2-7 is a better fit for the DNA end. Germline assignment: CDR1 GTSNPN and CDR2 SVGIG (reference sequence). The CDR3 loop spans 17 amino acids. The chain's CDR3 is CAWSVKFKVAGGAEQYF. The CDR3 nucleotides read TGTGCCTGGAGTGTCAAATTTAAGGTAGCGGGAGGTGCCGAGCAGTACTTC.

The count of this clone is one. CDR3 in amino acids: CASSPYEEEAFF. DNA for the CDR3: TGTGCCAGCTCGCCCTACGAGGAGGAAGCTTTCTTT. The V gene is TRBV18, the J gene TRBJ1-1; D call uncertain. Germline CDR1 reads KGHSH; CDR2 reads LQKENI. The germline V and J ends were trimmed by 6 bases and 8 bases, with 13 bases remaining between them. This CDR3 has 12 amino acids. Looking up the rest from reference TRBV18 and TRBJ1-1 gives the full variable domain: NAGVMQNPRHLVRRRGQEARLRCSPMKGHSHVYWYRQLPEEGLKFMVYLQKENIIDESGMPKERFSAEFPKEGPSILRIQQVVRGDSAAYFCASSPYEEEAFFGQGTRLTVV.

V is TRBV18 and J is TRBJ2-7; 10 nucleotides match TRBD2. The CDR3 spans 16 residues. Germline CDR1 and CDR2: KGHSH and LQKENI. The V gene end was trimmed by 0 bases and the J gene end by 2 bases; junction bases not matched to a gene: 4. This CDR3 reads CASSPPRTSGAYEQYF. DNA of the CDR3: TGTGCCAGCTCACCACCTAGGACTAGCGGAGCCTACGAGCAGTACTTC.

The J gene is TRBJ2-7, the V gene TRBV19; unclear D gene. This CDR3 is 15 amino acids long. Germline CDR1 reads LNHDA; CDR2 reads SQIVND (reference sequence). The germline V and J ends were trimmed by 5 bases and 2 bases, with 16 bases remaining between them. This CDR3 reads CASSYAFEETYEQYF. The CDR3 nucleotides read TGTGCCAGTAGTTATGCGTTCGAAGAAACCTACGAGCAGTACTTC.

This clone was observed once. The DNA of the CDR3 is TGTGCCAGTAGTATAGCTAGCGGAACCAATGAGCAGTTCTTC. It codes for CASSIASGTNEQFF. This chain joins TRBV19 and TRBJ2-1; TRBD2 aligns across 7 bases. The CDR3 has 14 residues. J lost 6 bases, V lost 1 base, and 3 bases had no gene match. CDR1 is LNHDA, CDR2 SQIVND, per germline (reference sequence).

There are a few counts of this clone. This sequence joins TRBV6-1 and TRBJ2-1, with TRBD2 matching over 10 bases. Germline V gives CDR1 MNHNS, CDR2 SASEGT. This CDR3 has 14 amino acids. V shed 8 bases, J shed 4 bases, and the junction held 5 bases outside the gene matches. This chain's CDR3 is CASQTSGKYNEQFF. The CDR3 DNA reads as TGTGCCAGCCAAACTAGCGGGAAGTACAATGAGCAGTTCTTC.

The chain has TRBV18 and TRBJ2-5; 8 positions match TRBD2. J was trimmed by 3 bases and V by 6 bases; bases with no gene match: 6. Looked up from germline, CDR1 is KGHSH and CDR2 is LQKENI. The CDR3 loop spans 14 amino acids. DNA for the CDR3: TGTGCCAGCTCCGAGAAAGCGGGAGAAGAGACCCAGTACTTC. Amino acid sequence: CASSEKAGEETQYF.